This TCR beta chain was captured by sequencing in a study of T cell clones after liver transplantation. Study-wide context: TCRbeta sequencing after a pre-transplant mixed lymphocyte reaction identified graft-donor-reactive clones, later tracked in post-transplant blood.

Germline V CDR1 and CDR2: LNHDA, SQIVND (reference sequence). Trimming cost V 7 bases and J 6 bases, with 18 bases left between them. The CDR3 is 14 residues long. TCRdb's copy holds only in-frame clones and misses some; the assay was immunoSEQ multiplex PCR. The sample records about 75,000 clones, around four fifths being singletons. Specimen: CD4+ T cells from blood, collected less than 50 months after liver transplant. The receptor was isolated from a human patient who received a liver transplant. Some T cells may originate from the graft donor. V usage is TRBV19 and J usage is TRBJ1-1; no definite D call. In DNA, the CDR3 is TGTGCCAGTACCCGCACGGGGAGGACGGCTGAAGCTTTCTTT. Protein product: CASTRTGRTAEAFF.